The rows below give T cell receptor beta chains drawn from one sample of a study of CD8 T cells in ankylosing spondylitis. TCRdb passed the 5' RACE reads through MiXCR, listing each CDR3 protein once. Of about 240,000 distinct CDR3 sequences listed, over 9.5% were seen once; the top ten hold around 3%. Material for sequencing was blood, either unsorted or a sorted T cell fraction (not recorded which). All receptors come from a male donor with ankylosing spondylitis or in good health (not recorded which). Each CDR3 is given with its conserved first and last residue. The D gene is left open where the match is weak. Size tells how often a clone was seen (once, few, many) or the class of an expanded clone, and some rows leave it out.

many	TRBV5-1	TRBJ2-3	NA	CASTARGGGTDTQYF	TGCGCCAGCACCGCCAGAGGGGGTGGCACAGATACGCAGTATTTT
many	TRBV20-1	TRBJ1-2	NA	CSARSGTGGYTF	TGCAGTGCTAGATCTGGGACGGGTGGCTACACCTTC
many	TRBV20-1	TRBJ2-1	NA	CSDQPDSSYNEQFF	TGCAGTGACCAGCCGGACAGCTCCTACAATGAGCAGTTCTTC
few	TRBV7-2	TRBJ1-1	NA	CASRSRGRNTEAFF	TGTGCCAGCAGGTCCCGGGGGCGCAACACTGAAGCTTTCTTT
many	TRBV7-2	TRBJ2-3	NA	CASSPSGGRTDTQYF	TGTGCCAGCAGCCCCTCGGGGGGCCGCACAGATACGCAGTATTTT
many	TRBV7-9	TRBJ2-1	TRBD2	CASIGEAGSYNEQFF	TGTGCCAGCATAGGTGAAGCGGGGTCCTACAATGAGCAGTTCTTC
many	TRBV11-2	TRBJ2-7	NA	CASSLALEQYF	TGTGCCAGCAGCTTAGCGCTCGAGCAGTACTTC
many	TRBV20-1	TRBJ2-1	NA	CSVPAVLYNEQFF	TGCAGTGTCCCGGCGGTTCTCTACAATGAGCAGTTCTTC
many	TRBV5-6	TRBJ2-2	TRBD1	CASSLDGTGETGELFF	TGTGCCAGCAGCTTGGACGGGACAGGGGAAACCGGGGAGCTGTTTTTT
many	TRBV27	TRBJ2-7	NA	CASSSHTYEQYF	TGTGCCAGCAGTTCGCACACCTACGAGCAGTACTTC
many	TRBV3-1	TRBJ1-5	NA	CASSQERSFNQPQHF	TGTGCCAGCAGCCAAGAACGGAGCTTCAATCAGCCCCAGCATTTT
many	TRBV6-1	TRBJ2-3	NA	CASTGLGSTDTQYF	TGTGCCAGCACAGGACTCGGGAGCACAGATACGCAGTATTTT
many	TRBV12-3/TRBV12-4	TRBJ2-2	NA	CASSLGANTGELFF	TGTGCCAGCAGTTTGGGCGCGAACACCGGGGAGCTGTTTTTT
many	TRBV13	TRBJ1-5	NA	CASSLSDRSAEGNQPQHF	TGTGCCAGCAGCTTATCTGACCGCTCCGCCGAGGGCAATCAGCCCCAGCATTTT
NA	TRBV11-3	TRBJ1-2	NA	CASSPSSVDRNYGYTF	TGTGCCAGCAGCCCATCGTCCGTTGACAGAAACTATGGCTACACCTTC
few	TRBV3-1	TRBJ2-7	NA	CASSQERAQYF	TGTGCCAGCAGCCAAGAAAGGGCGCAGTACTTC
NA	TRBV5-4	TRBJ2-7	TRBD2	CASSPGTSRSSYEQYF	TGTGCCAGCAGCCCCGGGACTAGTCGGAGCTCCTACGAGCAGTACTTC
many	TRBV14	TRBJ2-2	NA	CASSQVLALNTGELFF	TGTGCCAGCAGCCAAGTATTGGCACTGAACACCGGGGAGCTGTTTTTT
many	TRBV10-3	TRBJ1-1	TRBD1	CAISGRGQGTEAFF	TGTGCCATCAGTGGCCGCGGACAGGGGACTGAAGCTTTCTTT
many	TRBV20-1	TRBJ2-7	NA	CSVRMSGGLEQYF	TGCAGTGTGCGGATGAGCGGAGGATTAGAGCAGTACTTC
NA	TRBV21-1	TRBJ2-5	NA	CASLSGRKTQYF	TGTGCCAGCCTTAGCGGGAGAAAGACCCAGTACTTC
NA	TRBV6-2/TRBV6-3	TRBJ1-6	TRBD1	CASTSTGVRNSPLHF	TGTGCCAGCACCTCGACAGGGGTAAGGAATTCACCCCTCCACTTT
many	TRBV29-1	TRBJ2-2	NA	CSVIRDTNTGELFF	TGCAGCGTGATCCGGGACACTAACACCGGGGAGCTGTTTTTT
NA	TRBV7-9	TRBJ2-1	TRBD1	CANSLGQGVDEQFF	TGTGCCAACAGCTTAGGACAGGGGGTCGATGAGCAGTTCTTC
many	TRBV29-1	TRBJ2-5	NA	CSVRDTPGEAQYF	TGCAGCGTCCGGGACACCCCCGGGGAGGCCCAGTACTTC